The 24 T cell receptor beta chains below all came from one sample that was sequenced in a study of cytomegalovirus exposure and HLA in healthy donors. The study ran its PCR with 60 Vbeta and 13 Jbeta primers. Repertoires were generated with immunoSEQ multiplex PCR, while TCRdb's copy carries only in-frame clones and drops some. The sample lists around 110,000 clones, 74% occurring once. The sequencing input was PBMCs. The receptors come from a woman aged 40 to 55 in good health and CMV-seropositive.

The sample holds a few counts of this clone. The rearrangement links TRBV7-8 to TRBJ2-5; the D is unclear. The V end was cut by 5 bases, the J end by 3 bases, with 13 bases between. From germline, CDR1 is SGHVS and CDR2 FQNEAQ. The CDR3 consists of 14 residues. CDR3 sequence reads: CASSPRPGEETQYF. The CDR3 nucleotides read TGTGCCAGCAGCCCCCGTCCGGGTGAAGAGACCCAGTACTTC.

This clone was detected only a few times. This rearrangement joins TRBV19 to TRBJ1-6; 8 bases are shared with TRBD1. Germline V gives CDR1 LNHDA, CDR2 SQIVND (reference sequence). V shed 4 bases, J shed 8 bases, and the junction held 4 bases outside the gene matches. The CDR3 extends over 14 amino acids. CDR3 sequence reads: CASSKGRGHSPLHF. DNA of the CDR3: TGTGCCAGTAGTAAGGGCAGGGGGCATTCACCCCTCCACTTT.

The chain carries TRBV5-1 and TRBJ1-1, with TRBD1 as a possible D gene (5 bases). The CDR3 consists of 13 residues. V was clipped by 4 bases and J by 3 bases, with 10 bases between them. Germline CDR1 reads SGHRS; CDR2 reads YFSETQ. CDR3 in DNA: TGCGCCAGCAGCCCCGGACAAGACACTGAAGCTTTCTTT. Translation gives CASSPGQDTEAFF.

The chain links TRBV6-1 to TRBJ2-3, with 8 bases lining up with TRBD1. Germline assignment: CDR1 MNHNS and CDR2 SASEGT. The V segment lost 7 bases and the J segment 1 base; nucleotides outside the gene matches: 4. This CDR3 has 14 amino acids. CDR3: CASISGQGTDTQYF. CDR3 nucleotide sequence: TGTGCCAGCATCTCGGGACAGGGCACAGATACGCAGTATTTT.

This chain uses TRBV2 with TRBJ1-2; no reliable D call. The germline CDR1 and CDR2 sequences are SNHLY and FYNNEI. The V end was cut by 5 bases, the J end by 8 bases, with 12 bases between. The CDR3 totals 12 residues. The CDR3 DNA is TGTGCCAGCAGTTTGGGCGAACTGGGCTACACCTTC. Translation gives CASSLGELGYTF.

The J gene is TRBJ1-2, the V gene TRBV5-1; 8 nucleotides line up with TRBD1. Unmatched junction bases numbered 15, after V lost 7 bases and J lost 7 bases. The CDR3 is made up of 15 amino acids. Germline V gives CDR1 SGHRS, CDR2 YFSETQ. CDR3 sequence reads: CASSWAGGFKSGYTF. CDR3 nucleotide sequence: TGCGCCAGCTCTTGGGCAGGGGGCTTTAAATCTGGCTACACCTTC. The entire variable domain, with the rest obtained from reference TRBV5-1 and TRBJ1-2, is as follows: KAGVTQTPRYLIKTRGQQVTLSCSPISGHRSVSWYQQTPGQGLQFLFEYFSETQRNKGNFPGRFSGRQFSNSRSEMNVSTLELGDSALYLCASSWAGGFKSGYTFGSGTRLTVV.

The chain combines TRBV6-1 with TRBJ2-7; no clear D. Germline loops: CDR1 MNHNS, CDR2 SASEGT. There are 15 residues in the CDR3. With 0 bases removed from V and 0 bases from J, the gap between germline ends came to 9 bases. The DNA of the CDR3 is TGTGCCAGCAGTGAAGCAACCGCGAGCTCCTACGAGCAGTACTTC. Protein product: CASSEATASSYEQYF.

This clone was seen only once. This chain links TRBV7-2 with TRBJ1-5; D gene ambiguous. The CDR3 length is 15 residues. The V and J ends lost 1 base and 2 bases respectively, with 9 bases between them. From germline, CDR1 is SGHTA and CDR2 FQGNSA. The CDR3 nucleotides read TGTGCCAGCAGCTTAGGTGGGAGTCGCAATCAGCCCCAGCATTTT. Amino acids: CASSLGGSRNQPQHF.

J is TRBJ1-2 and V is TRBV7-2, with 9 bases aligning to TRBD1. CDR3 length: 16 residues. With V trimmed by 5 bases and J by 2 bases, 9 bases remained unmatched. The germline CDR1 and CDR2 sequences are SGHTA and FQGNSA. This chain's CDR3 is CASSQGPGQGNYGYTF. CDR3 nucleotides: TGTGCCAGCAGCCAGGGGCCGGGACAGGGCAACTATGGCTACACCTTC.

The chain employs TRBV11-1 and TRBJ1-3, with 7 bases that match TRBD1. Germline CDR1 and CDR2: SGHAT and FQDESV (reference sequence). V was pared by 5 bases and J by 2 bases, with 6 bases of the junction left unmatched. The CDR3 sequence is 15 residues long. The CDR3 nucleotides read TGTGCCAGCAGCCTCCGGACAGGCCCTGGAAACACCATATATTTT. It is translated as CASSLRTGPGNTIYF.

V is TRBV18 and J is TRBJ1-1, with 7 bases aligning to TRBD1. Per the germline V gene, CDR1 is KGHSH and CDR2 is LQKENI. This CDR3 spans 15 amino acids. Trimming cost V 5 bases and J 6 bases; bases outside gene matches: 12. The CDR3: CASSFDRVGRSEAFF. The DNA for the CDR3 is TGTGCCAGCTCATTCGACAGGGTGGGCAGGTCTGAAGCTTTCTTT.

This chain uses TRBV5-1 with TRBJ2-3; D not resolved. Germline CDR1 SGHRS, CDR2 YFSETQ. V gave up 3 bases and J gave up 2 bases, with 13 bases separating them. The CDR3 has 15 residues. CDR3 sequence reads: CASSSPTAFTDTQYF. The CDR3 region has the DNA TGCGCCAGCAGCTCTCCGACTGCCTTCACAGATACGCAGTATTTT.

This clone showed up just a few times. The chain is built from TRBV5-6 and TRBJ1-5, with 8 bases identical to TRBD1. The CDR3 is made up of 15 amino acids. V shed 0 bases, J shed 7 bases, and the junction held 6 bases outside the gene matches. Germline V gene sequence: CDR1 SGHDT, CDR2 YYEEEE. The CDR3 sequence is CASSLGDRGRQPQHF. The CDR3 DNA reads TGTGCCAGCAGCTTGGGCGACAGGGGTAGACAGCCCCAGCATTTT. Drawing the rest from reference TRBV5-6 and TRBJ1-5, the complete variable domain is DAGVTQSPTHLIKTRGQQVTLRCSPKSGHDTVSWYQQALGQGPQFIFQYYEEEERQRGNFPDRFSGHQFPNYSSELNVNALLLGDSALYLCASSLGDRGRQPQHFGDGTRLSIL.

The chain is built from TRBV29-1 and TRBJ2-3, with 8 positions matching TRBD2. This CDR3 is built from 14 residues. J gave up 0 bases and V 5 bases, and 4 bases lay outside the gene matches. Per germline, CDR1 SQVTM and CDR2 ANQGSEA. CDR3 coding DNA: TGCAGCGTTAGAGCGGGGGAAAGCACAGATACGCAGTATTTT. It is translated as CSVRAGESTDTQYF.

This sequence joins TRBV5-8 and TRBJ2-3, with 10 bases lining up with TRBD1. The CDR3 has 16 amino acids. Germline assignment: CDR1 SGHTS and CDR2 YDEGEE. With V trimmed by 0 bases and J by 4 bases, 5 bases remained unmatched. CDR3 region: CASSLGGQGNSDTQYF. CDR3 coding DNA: TGTGCCAGCAGCTTGGGGGGACAGGGGAACTCAGATACGCAGTATTTT.

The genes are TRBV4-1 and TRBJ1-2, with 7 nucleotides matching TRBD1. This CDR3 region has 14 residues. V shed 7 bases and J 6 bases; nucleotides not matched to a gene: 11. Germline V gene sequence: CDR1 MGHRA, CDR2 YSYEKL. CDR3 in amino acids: CASTLQTGNNGYTF. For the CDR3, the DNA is TGCGCCAGCACCCTACAGACAGGGAATAATGGCTACACCTTC.

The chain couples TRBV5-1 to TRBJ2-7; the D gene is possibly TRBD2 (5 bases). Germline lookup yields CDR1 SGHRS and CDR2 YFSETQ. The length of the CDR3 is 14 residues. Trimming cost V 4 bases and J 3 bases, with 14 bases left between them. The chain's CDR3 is CASSPGRGNYEQYF. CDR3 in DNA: TGCGCCAGCAGCCCTGGGAGAGGGAACTACGAGCAGTACTTC.

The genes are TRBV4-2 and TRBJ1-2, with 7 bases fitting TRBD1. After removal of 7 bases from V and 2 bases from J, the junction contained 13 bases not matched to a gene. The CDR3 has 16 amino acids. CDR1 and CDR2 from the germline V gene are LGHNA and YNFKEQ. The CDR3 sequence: CASNLSPGTANYGYTF. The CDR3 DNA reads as TGTGCCAGCAACCTTTCCCCCGGGACAGCAAACTATGGCTACACCTTC.

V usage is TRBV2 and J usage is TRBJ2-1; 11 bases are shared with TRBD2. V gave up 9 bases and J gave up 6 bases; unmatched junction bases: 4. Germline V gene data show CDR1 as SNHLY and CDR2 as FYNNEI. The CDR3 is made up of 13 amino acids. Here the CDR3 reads CASLAGGLNEQFF. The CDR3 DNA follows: TGTGCCAGTCTAGCGGGAGGACTCAATGAGCAGTTCTTC.

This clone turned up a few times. CDR3 protein: CASRDPGQGASGYTF. CDR3 DNA: TGTGCCAGCCGGGACCCGGGACAGGGGGCGAGCGGCTACACCTTC. V usage is TRBV25-1 and J usage is TRBJ1-2; 12 bases fit TRBD1. V lost 8 bases and J lost 8; bases outside the gene matches: 12. The CDR3 length is 15 residues. The germline CDR1 and CDR2 sequences are MGHDK and SYGVNS.

The CDR3 protein is CASSLSGVTNEKLFF. The CDR3 nucleotides are TGTGCCAGCAGCTTATCCGGTGTAACTAATGAAAAACTGTTTTTT. The V gene is TRBV7-3, the J gene TRBJ1-4; no firm D call. Germline V lookup: CDR1 SGHTA, CDR2 FQGTGA. V was clipped by 2 bases and J by 1 base, with 8 bases between them. This CDR3 region has 15 residues.

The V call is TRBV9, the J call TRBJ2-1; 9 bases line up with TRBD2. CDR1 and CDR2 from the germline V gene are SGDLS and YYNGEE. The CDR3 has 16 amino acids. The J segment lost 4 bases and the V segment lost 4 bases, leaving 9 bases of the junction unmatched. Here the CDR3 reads CASSPGGAGGYNEQFF. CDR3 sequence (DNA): TGTGCCAGCAGCCCGGGGGGAGCGGGGGGATACAATGAGCAGTTCTTC.

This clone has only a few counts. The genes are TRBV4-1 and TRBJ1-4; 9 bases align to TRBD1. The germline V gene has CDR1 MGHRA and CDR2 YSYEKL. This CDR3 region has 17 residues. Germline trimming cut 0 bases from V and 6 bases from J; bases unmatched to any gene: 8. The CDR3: CASSQDGEGQGYEKLFF. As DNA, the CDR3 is TGCGCCAGCAGCCAAGACGGGGAGGGACAGGGTTATGAAAAACTGTTTTTT.

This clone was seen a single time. This CDR3 is CASSSRGAATDTQYF. The CDR3 bases are TGTGCCAGCAGCTCTCGGGGGGCGGCCACAGATACGCAGTATTTT. V and J are TRBV7-3 and TRBJ2-3, with D maybe TRBD2 (7 bases). Germline CDR1 reads SGHTA; CDR2 reads FQGTGA. Trimming shortened V by 4 bases and J by 2 bases, and 13 bases separated the two germline ends. This CDR3 contains 15 residues.